This T cell receptor (beta chain) was captured in a study of cytomegalovirus exposure and HLA in healthy donors. Notes on the study in general: The study put some 150 TCR beta chains on its list as cytomegalovirus-associated.

There are 16 residues in the CDR3. Trimming at V came to 1 base and at J to 0 bases, leaving 3 bases not matched to a gene. The germline V gene has CDR1 SGHTA and CDR2 FQGTGA. A multiplex PCR was run with 60 Vbeta primers and 13 Jbeta primers. Sequencing used immunoSEQ multiplex PCR; TCRdb keeps in-frame clones, though not all of them. Of 150,000 to 200,000 clones detected, more than 70% appear once; the ten largest clones hold approximately 1.4%. This clone showed up just a few times. The antigen is undetermined. The sequencing sample was made of PBMCs. The chain uses TRBV7-3 and TRBJ2-3; 8 nucleotides match TRBD2. The TCR sequence derives from a girl aged 10-17 years in good health and CMV-seronegative. CDR3 bases: TGTGCCAGCAGCTTAAATACGGGGGGGAGCACAGATACGCAGTATTTT. Encoded protein: CASSLNTGGSTDTQYF. The full variable domain, its missing parts supplied by reference TRBV7-3 and TRBJ2-3, is GAGVSQTPSNKVTEKGKYVELRCDPISGHTALYWYRQSLGQGPEFLIYFQGTGAADDSGLPNDRFFAVRPEGSVSTLKIQRTERGDSAVYLCASSLNTGGSTDTQYFGPGTRLTVL.